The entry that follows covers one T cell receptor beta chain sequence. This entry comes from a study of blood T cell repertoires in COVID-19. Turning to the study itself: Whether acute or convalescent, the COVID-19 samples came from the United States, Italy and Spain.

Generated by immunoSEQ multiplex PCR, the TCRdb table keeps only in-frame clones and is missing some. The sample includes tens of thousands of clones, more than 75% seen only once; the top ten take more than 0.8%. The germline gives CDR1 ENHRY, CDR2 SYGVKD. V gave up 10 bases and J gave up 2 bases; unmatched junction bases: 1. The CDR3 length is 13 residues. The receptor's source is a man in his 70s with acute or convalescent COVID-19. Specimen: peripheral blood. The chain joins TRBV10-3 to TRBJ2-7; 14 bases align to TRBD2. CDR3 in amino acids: CATTSGGAYEQYF. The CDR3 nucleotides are TGTGCCACGACTAGCGGGGGGGCCTACGAGCAGTACTTC.